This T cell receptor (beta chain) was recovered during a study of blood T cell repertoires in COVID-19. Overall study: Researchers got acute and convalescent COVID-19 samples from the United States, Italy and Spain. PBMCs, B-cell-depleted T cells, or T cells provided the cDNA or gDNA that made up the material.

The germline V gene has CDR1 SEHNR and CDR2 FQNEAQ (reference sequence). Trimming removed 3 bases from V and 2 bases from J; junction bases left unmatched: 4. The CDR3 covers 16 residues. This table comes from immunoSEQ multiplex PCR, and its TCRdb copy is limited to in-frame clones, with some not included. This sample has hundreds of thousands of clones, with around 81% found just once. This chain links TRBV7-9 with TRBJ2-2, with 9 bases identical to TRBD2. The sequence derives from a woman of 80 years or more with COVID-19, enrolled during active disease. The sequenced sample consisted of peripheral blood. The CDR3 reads CASSFLRGGNTGELFF. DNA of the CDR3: TGTGCCAGCAGCTTCCTGCGGGGGGGCAACACCGGGGAGCTGTTTTTT.